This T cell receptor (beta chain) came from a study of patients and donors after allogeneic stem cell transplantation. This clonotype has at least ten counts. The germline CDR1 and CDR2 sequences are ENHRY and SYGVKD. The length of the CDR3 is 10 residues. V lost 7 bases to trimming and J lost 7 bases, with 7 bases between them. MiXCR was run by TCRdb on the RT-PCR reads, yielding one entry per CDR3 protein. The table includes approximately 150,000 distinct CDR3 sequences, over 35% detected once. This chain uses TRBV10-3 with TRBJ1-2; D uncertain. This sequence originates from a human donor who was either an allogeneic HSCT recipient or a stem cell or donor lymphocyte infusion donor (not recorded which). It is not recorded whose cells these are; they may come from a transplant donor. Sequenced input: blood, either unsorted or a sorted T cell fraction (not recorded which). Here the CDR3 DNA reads TGTGCCATCATACCGAGTGGCTACACCTTC. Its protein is CAIIPSGYTF.